Following are 24 T cell receptor beta chains from one sample sequenced in a study of shared clonotypes between healthy human individuals. Sequencing was performed with immunoSEQ multiplex PCR; in TCRdb, only in-frame clones are kept and a portion is missing. The table shows approximately 1.5 million clones, with about 98.5% occurring only once. Sample: naive CD4+ T cells sorted from blood. Documented subset: CD45RA+ positively selected. The receptors were gathered from a man aged 25-40 years in good health.

The V call is TRBV18, the J call TRBJ1-1; no firm D call. V lost 3 bases and J lost 8, with 19 bases in between. From germline, CDR1 is KGHSH and CDR2 LQKENI. The CDR3 totals 15 residues. CDR3 sequence (DNA): TGTGCCAGCTCACCCCAGATAGGCGACGGGAACGAAGCTTTCTTT. Translation gives CASSPQIGDGNEAFF.

The rearrangement uses TRBV27 and TRBJ2-7, with 11 bases fitting TRBD2. This CDR3 is built from 18 residues. Germline V gene sequence: CDR1 MNHEY, CDR2 SMNVEV (reference sequence). The V gene end was trimmed by 6 bases and the J gene end by 0 bases; junction bases not matched to a gene: 13. CDR3 residues: CASRRWGTSGRSSYEQYF. CDR3 coding DNA: TGTGCCAGCAGACGATGGGGGACTAGCGGAAGGAGCTCCTACGAGCAGTACTTC.

The chain has TRBV5-4 and TRBJ1-1; TRBD1 is a possible D gene (6 bases). CDR3 length: 14 amino acids. CDR1 and CDR2 from the germline V gene are SGHNT and YYREEE (reference sequence). The V and J ends lost 4 bases and 1 base respectively, with 11 bases between them. The CDR3 is CASSQGSGNTEAFF. The DNA of the CDR3 is TGTGCCAGCAGCCAGGGGTCTGGGAACACTGAAGCTTTCTTT. Variable domain in full (rest from reference TRBV5-4 and TRBJ1-1): ETGVTQSPTHLIKTRGQQVTLRCSSQSGHNTVSWYQQALGQGPQFIFQYYREEENGRGNFPPRFSGLQFPNYSSELNVNALELDDSALYLCASSQGSGNTEAFFGQGTRLTVV.

This chain connects TRBV7-3 to TRBJ1-3; tentative D call: TRBD1 (5 bases). The germline V and J ends were trimmed by 3 bases and 2 bases, with 11 bases remaining between them. The CDR3 is 15 residues long. Per the germline V gene, CDR1 is SGHTA and CDR2 is FQGTGA. CDR3 in DNA: TGTGCCAGCAGCTTGTCCAGGACAACTGGAAACACCATATATTTT. Its translation is CASSLSRTTGNTIYF.

V usage is TRBV6-5 and J usage is TRBJ2-7; no reliable D call. Germline assignment: CDR1 MNHEY and CDR2 SVGAGI. V was pared by 0 bases and J by 0 bases, with 6 bases between. This CDR3 region has 14 residues. DNA for the CDR3: TGTGCCAGCAGTTACTCATGGAACTCCTACGAGCAGTACTTC. Protein: CASSYSWNSYEQYF.

V usage is TRBV11-3 and J usage is TRBJ2-5; D may correspond to TRBD1 or TRBD2 (6 bases each). The V gene's germline CDR1 is SGHNT and CDR2 YENEEA. V was trimmed by 1 base and J by 3 bases, leaving 12 bases between them. The length of the CDR3 is 15 residues. CDR3 amino acids: CASSLGLGGEETQYF. The CDR3 DNA sequence: TGTGCCAGCAGCTTAGGACTCGGGGGCGAAGAGACCCAGTACTTC.

V gene TRBV5-1 combines with J gene TRBJ2-1; 11 bases map to TRBD1. There are 18 residues in the CDR3. V lost 4 bases and J lost 2; bases outside the gene matches: 11. Germline V gene data show CDR1 as SGHRS and CDR2 as YFSETQ. The CDR3 DNA reads as TGCGCCAGCAGCACCTGGACAGGGGGCCTTTTGGCCTACAATGAGCAGTTCTTC. Translating gives CASSTWTGGLLAYNEQFF.

This chain connects TRBV10-3 to TRBJ2-2; maybe TRBD1 (5 bases). Trimming removed 3 bases at V and 0 bases at J, with 5 bases between. The CDR3 contains 14 residues. Germline values: CDR1 ENHRY, CDR2 SYGVKD. CDR3 coding DNA: TGTGCCATCAGTGAAGGGGCGAACACCGGGGAGCTGTTTTTT. The encoded protein is CAISEGANTGELFF.

The chain combines TRBV14 with TRBJ2-4; 8 bases match TRBD1. Trimming took 2 bases from V and 9 from J; bases not matched to a gene: 6. This CDR3 contains 14 residues. From germline, CDR1 is SGHDN and CDR2 FVKESK. CDR3 sequence: CASSQTTTGAIQYF. CDR3 DNA: TGTGCCAGCAGCCAAACCACGACAGGGGCCATTCAGTACTTC.

The J gene is TRBJ2-7, the V gene TRBV27; perhaps TRBD1 as D (6 bases). The CDR3 covers 13 residues. V dropped 6 bases and J dropped 3 bases, with 12 bases sitting between them. The germline gives CDR1 MNHEY, CDR2 SMNVEV (reference sequence). The chain's CDR3 is CASSNRAHYEQYF. CDR3 nucleotides: TGTGCCAGCAGCAACAGGGCCCACTACGAGCAGTACTTC.

The genes are TRBV2 and TRBJ2-5, with TRBD1 matching 11 bases. Germline V CDR1 and CDR2: SNHLY, FYNNEI. Trimming took 4 bases from V and 4 from J; bases not matched to a gene: 5. This CDR3 has 15 amino acids. CDR3 sequence reads: CASSAGTGGPETQYF. The CDR3 DNA follows: TGTGCCAGCAGTGCCGGGACAGGGGGGCCAGAGACCCAGTACTTC.

This chain joins TRBV5-1 and TRBJ1-4; maybe TRBD1 (5 bases). The V end was cut by 4 bases, the J end by 8 bases, with 21 bases between. From germline, CDR1 is SGHRS and CDR2 YFSETQ. The CDR3 is 16 residues long. The CDR3 DNA reads as TGCGCCAGCAGCCTGGCGACTGGGACCCTCACAGAAAAACTGTTTTTT. It translates to CASSLATGTLTEKLFF.

V and J are TRBV28 and TRBJ2-5, with TRBD2 as a possible D gene (7 bases). In germline, CDR1 is MDHEN, CDR2 SYDVKM. Trimming pared 7 bases from V and 6 bases from J, leaving 18 bases between. This CDR3 has 14 amino acids. The CDR3 region has the DNA TGTGCCAGCACCATAGGGGGGGTTCCGAAGACCCAGTACTTC. As protein: CASTIGGVPKTQYF.

The chain has TRBV28 and TRBJ2-7; 12 bases fit TRBD2. Per germline, CDR1 MDHEN and CDR2 SYDVKM. CDR3 length equals 15 residues. V was pared by 7 bases and J by 6 bases, with 10 bases of the junction left unmatched. The CDR3 nucleotides are TGTGCCAGCAATCTAGCGGGAGGGATTCGTGGCGAGCAGTACTTC. It yields the protein CASNLAGGIRGEQYF.

The gene calls are TRBV4-1 and TRBJ1-2; D not certain. The germline V gene has CDR1 MGHRA and CDR2 YSYEKL. The CDR3 loop spans 16 amino acids. Trimming took 0 bases from V and 8 from J, leaving 19 bases between them. As DNA, the CDR3 is TGCGCCAGCAGCCAAGATCAAAGGGCCGATCCTATCGGCTACACCTTC. This gives the protein CASSQDQRADPIGYTF.

V gene TRBV5-4 combines with J gene TRBJ2-3, with unresolved D. Germline V CDR1 and CDR2: SGHNT, YYREEE (reference sequence). The V and J ends lost 1 base and 0 bases respectively, with 6 bases between them. CDR3 size: 14 residues. Here the CDR3 reads CASSLIVSTDTQYF. DNA of the CDR3: TGTGCCAGCAGCTTGATCGTTAGCACAGATACGCAGTATTTT.

The chain combines TRBV7-6 with TRBJ1-5; D unresolved. This CDR3 has 15 amino acids. Germline V gene data show CDR1 as SGHVS and CDR2 as FNYEAQ. Trimming took off 0 bases at V and 5 bases at J, with 11 bases between the two ends. CDR3 amino acids: CASSLASGTDQPQHF. CDR3 sequence (DNA): TGTGCCAGCAGCTTAGCTTCGGGAACGGATCAGCCCCAGCATTTT.

The chain uses TRBV11-2 and TRBJ1-1; D is possibly TRBD1 (5 bases). V dropped 1 base and J dropped 1 base, with 13 bases sitting between them. Germline V lookup: CDR1 SGHAT, CDR2 FQNNGV. The length of the CDR3 is 16 residues. This chain's CDR3 is CASSLGLRARNTEAFF. CDR3 in DNA: TGTGCCAGCAGCTTAGGACTCAGGGCAAGGAACACTGAAGCTTTCTTT. The variable domain in full, with the rest retrieved from reference TRBV11-2 and TRBJ1-1, is EAGVAQSPRYKIIEKRQSVAFWCNPISGHATLYWYQQILGQGPKLLIQFQNNGVVDDSQLPKDRFSAERLKGVDSTLKIQPAKLEDSAVYLCASSLGLRARNTEAFFGQGTRLTVV.

The chain links TRBV5-6 to TRBJ2-3; no reliable D call. Germline CDR1 and CDR2: SGHDT and YYEEEE. The CDR3 runs to 12 residues. V lost 5 bases, J lost 3 bases, and 7 bases lay in between. This CDR3 reads CASSIDTDTQYF. The CDR3 coding sequence is TGTGCCAGCAGTATTGATACAGATACGCAGTATTTT.

The gene calls are TRBV9 and TRBJ1-1; tentative D call: TRBD1 (5 bases). The V end was cut by 0 bases, the J end by 6 bases, with 9 bases between. The germline gives CDR1 SGDLS, CDR2 YYNGEE. The CDR3 consists of 13 residues. CDR3 sequence: CASSVGGDAEAFF. The CDR3 DNA reads as TGTGCCAGCAGCGTAGGGGGGGACGCTGAAGCTTTCTTT. The full variable domain, completed using reference TRBV9 and TRBJ1-1, is DSGVTQTPKHLITATGQRVTLRCSPRSGDLSVYWYQQSLDQGLQFLIQYYNGEERAKGNILERFSAQQFPDLHSELNLSSLELGDSALYFCASSVGGDAEAFFGQGTRLTVV.

In this sample, this clone turned up once. J is TRBJ1-5 and V is TRBV7-9; D not resolved. The germline gives CDR1 SEHNR, CDR2 FQNEAQ (reference sequence). V gave up 0 bases and J gave up 2 bases, with 11 bases separating them. This CDR3 comprises 16 residues. CDR3 in DNA: TGTGCCAGCAGCTTAGCTCGTGGTAGTCGCAATCAGCCCCAGCATTTT. Residues: CASSLARGSRNQPQHF.

This chain connects TRBV28 to TRBJ2-6; D is perhaps TRBD1 (6 bases). CDR3 size: 17 residues. Germline V lookup: CDR1 MDHEN, CDR2 SYDVKM. V dropped 7 bases and J dropped 0 bases, with 16 bases sitting between them. As DNA, the CDR3 is TGTGCCAGCACCCCCCGACAGGCCGTCTCTGGGGCCAACGTCCTGACTTTC. Protein: CASTPRQAVSGANVLTF.

This clone appeared a single time. CDR3 coding DNA: TGTGCCAGCAGGCGAGGACTCAACAATGAGCAGTTCTTC. This gives the protein CASRRGLNNEQFF. The chain links TRBV14 to TRBJ2-1, with a tentative D call TRBD2 (5 bases). V was shortened by 6 bases and J by 5 bases, with 11 bases between the two germline ends. The CDR3 consists of 13 residues. Germline V lookup: CDR1 SGHDN, CDR2 FVKESK.

The V and J genes are TRBV28 and TRBJ1-5; TRBD1 aligns across 8 bases. The CDR3 spans 14 residues. V was pared by 3 bases and J by 6 bases, with 4 bases of the junction left unmatched. From germline, CDR1 is MDHEN and CDR2 SYDVKM. This CDR3 reads CASSFAGGGQPQHF. The CDR3 DNA sequence: TGTGCCAGCAGTTTTGCAGGGGGCGGTCAGCCCCAGCATTTT.